The source of this TCR beta chain is a study of CD8 T cells in ankylosing spondylitis. This clonotype appeared many times. Antigen: not known. Study observations and caveats: Reports of some motif variants in reactive arthritis synovial fluid and blood predate this one. A TCR beta motif made of 7 to 9 highly homologous variants seemed typical of ankylosing spondylitis blood.

In making TCR beta libraries, quantitative 5'-RACE with molecular barcodes was used. TCRdb re-analysed the 5' RACE reads in MiXCR, keeping a single row per CDR3 protein. The sample has 450,000 to 550,000 distinct CDR3 sequences; approximately 5.3% are singletons. The TCR originated in a male donor with ankylosing spondylitis. Material: blood, either unsorted or a sorted T cell fraction (not recorded which).

In DNA, the CDR3 is TGTGCCAGCAGCCAAGATGAGACATACTATGGCTACACCTTC. Encoded protein: CASSQDETYYGYTF. The chain combines TRBV4-2 with TRBJ1-2; D gene uncertain. V dropped 0 bases and J dropped 3 bases, with 8 bases sitting between them. The CDR3 totals 14 residues. Looked up from germline, CDR1 is LGHNA and CDR2 is YNFKEQ.